The sequence of this T cell receptor (beta chain) was determined in a study of cytomegalovirus exposure and HLA in healthy donors. Clones were sequenced by immunoSEQ multiplex PCR, and TCRdb holds only the in-frame ones, with some missing. The sample carries about 50,000 clones, almost 95% recorded once. A note on this clone: Its antigen remains unidentified.

Whole-study findings and limits: The study listed under 200 cytomegalovirus-associated TCR beta chains.

The donors were members of the validation cohort, which comprised 90 to 150 subjects and was separate from the first cohort of 666 subjects. The CDR3 contains 15 residues. The junction had 4 bases not matched to a gene; V was cut back by 5 bases and J by 4 bases. CDR1 is SGHTA and CDR2 is FQGNSA in the germline V gene. This TCR derives from a man aged 18 to 29 in good health and CMV-seronegative. The chain links TRBV7-2 to TRBJ2-3; 12 positions agree with TRBD2. Sequencing used PBMCs. CDR3 residues: CASSQTSGSADTQYF. CDR3 DNA: TGTGCCAGCAGCCAGACTAGCGGGAGCGCAGATACGCAGTATTTT.